This T cell receptor beta chain originates from a study of PD-1 blockade in mismatch repair-deficient tumors. Data came from immunoSEQ multiplex PCR; TCRdb stores just in-frame clones and leaves some out. The sample consists of 120,000 or so clones, roughly 86% of them appearing once. TCRs were sequenced from three patients responding to pembrolizumab. Germline values: CDR1 SNHLY, CDR2 FYNNEI. The CDR3 loop spans 15 amino acids. The germline V and J ends were trimmed by 2 bases and 7 bases, with 17 bases remaining between them. This clonotype originated in an adult with mismatch repair-deficient cancer. This specimen consisted of peripheral blood, obtained 44 weeks after starting pembrolizumab. The V call is TRBV2, the J call TRBJ1-1, with unresolved D. CDR3 sequence (DNA): TGTGCCAGCAGTGAACAAGGCGCCACGTGGGGTGAAGCTTTCTTT. This gives the protein CASSEQGATWGEAFF.